This is a list of T cell receptor beta chains from one sample in a study of blood T cell repertoires in COVID-19. The method was immunoSEQ multiplex PCR; TCRdb's version includes in-frame clones alone and lacks a portion of them. The table lists roughly 350,000 clones, around nine tenths of them singletons. The sequencing input was peripheral blood. These receptors came from a woman between 50 and 59 years old with active or convalescent COVID-19. The CDR3 runs from the conserved cysteine through the conserved F or W. Each record gives: V gene, J gene, D gene, clone size, CDR3 DNA, CDR3 protein. D genes are given only for firm matches. Rows may omit the clone size; those that give it use once, few, many or a size class.

V gene: TRBV10-3; J gene: TRBJ1-5; D gene: NA; clone size: NA; CDR3 DNA: TGTGCCACCGCCGCAGGGGCCAGCAATCAGCCCCAGCATTTT; CDR3 protein: CATAAGASNQPQHF
V gene: TRBV25-1; J gene: TRBJ1-4; D gene: NA; clone size: NA; CDR3 DNA: TGTGCCAGCAGCCGAGGGGGTTCGGGAAAACTGTTTTTT; CDR3 protein: CASSRGGSGKLFF
V gene: TRBV28; J gene: TRBJ1-1; D gene: NA; clone size: NA; CDR3 DNA: TGTGCCAGCAGTTCCGTTAACACTGAAGCTTTCTTT; CDR3 protein: CASSSVNTEAFF
V gene: TRBV6-2/TRBV6-3; J gene: TRBJ2-7; D gene: TRBD2; clone size: NA; CDR3 DNA: TGTGCCAGCAGTTACCCGGGACTAGCGGGGGGAACCAACTACGAGCAGTACTTC; CDR3 protein: CASSYPGLAGGTNYEQYF
V gene: TRBV25-1; J gene: TRBJ1-4; D gene: TRBD1; clone size: NA; CDR3 DNA: TGTGCCAGCAGGACAGGGGGCGGTTTTAATGAAAAACTGTTTTTT; CDR3 protein: CASRTGGGFNEKLFF
V gene: TRBV19; J gene: TRBJ1-5; D gene: NA; clone size: once; CDR3 DNA: TGTGCCAGTCGTCGACAACAATATAGCAATCAGCCCCAGCATTTT; CDR3 protein: CASRRQQYSNQPQHF
V gene: TRBV14; J gene: TRBJ2-1; D gene: TRBD1; clone size: NA; CDR3 DNA: TGTGCCAGCAGCCAAAGGGGGCTCGATGAGCAGTTCTTC; CDR3 protein: CASSQRGLDEQFF
V gene: TRBV6-5; J gene: TRBJ2-7; D gene: TRBD1; clone size: NA; CDR3 DNA: TGTGCCAGCAGGACAGGGAAGGACTACGAGCAGTACTTC; CDR3 protein: CASRTGKDYEQYF
V gene: TRBV11-1; J gene: TRBJ2-5; D gene: TRBD1; clone size: NA; CDR3 DNA: TGTGCCAGCAGCTTGCGGGACAGGGCGAAAGAGACCCAGTACTTC; CDR3 protein: CASSLRDRAKETQYF
V gene: TRBV15; J gene: TRBJ2-3; D gene: TRBD2; clone size: NA; CDR3 DNA: TGTGCCACCAGCAGACGACTAGCGGGGGGGGATACGCAGTATTTT; CDR3 protein: CATSRRLAGGDTQYF
V gene: TRBV28; J gene: TRBJ2-7; D gene: NA; clone size: NA; CDR3 DNA: TGTGCCAGCAGTTTCGGGGGCGAGCAGTACTTC; CDR3 protein: CASSFGGEQYF
V gene: TRBV10-1; J gene: TRBJ2-1; D gene: TRBD2; clone size: NA; CDR3 DNA: TGCGCCAGCAGTGAGGGCGGGAGGAATGAGCAGTTCTTC; CDR3 protein: CASSEGGRNEQFF
V gene: TRBV6-1; J gene: TRBJ2-7; D gene: NA; clone size: NA; CDR3 DNA: TGTGCCAGCAGTGAAAGAGCGCCCTACGAGCAGTACTTC; CDR3 protein: CASSERAPYEQYF
V gene: TRBV4-3; J gene: TRBJ1-2; D gene: TRBD1; clone size: few; CDR3 DNA: TGCGCCAGCAGCCAAGAAGGGGACAGGGACTATGGCTACACCTTC; CDR3 protein: CASSQEGDRDYGYTF
V gene: TRBV19; J gene: TRBJ2-1; D gene: NA; clone size: NA; CDR3 DNA: TGTGCCAGTAGTATCCGACTAGATGACTACAATGAGCAGTTCTTC; CDR3 protein: CASSIRLDDYNEQFF
V gene: TRBV7-2; J gene: TRBJ2-3; D gene: NA; clone size: NA; CDR3 DNA: TGTGCCAGCAGCTTTAGCGGAGGGGGCGGCACAGATACGCAGTATTTT; CDR3 protein: CASSFSGGGGTDTQYF
V gene: TRBV2; J gene: TRBJ1-4; D gene: NA; clone size: NA; CDR3 DNA: TGTGCCAGCAGTCTAGGAGTAATTAATGAAAAACTGTTTTTT; CDR3 protein: CASSLGVINEKLFF
V gene: TRBV5-1; J gene: TRBJ2-3; D gene: NA; clone size: NA; CDR3 DNA: TGCGCCAGCAGCTTGGGGACGGGATCTAGCACAGATACGCAGTATTTT; CDR3 protein: CASSLGTGSSTDTQYF
V gene: TRBV25-1; J gene: TRBJ1-4; D gene: TRBD1; clone size: NA; CDR3 DNA: TGTGCCAGCAAGTTTACCGGGACAGCGGATGAAAAACTGTTTTTT; CDR3 protein: CASKFTGTADEKLFF
V gene: TRBV5-5; J gene: TRBJ2-7; D gene: TRBD1; clone size: NA; CDR3 DNA: TGTGCCAGCGCCCCGGCCGGGACAGTTTCCTACGAGCAGTACTTC; CDR3 protein: CASAPAGTVSYEQYF
V gene: TRBV14; J gene: TRBJ1-2; D gene: NA; clone size: NA; CDR3 DNA: TGTGCCAGCAGCCAAGATTGGCGCGCCGGCCGGGACTATGGCTACACCTTC; CDR3 protein: CASSQDWRAGRDYGYTF
V gene: TRBV5-5; J gene: TRBJ1-1; D gene: NA; clone size: NA; CDR3 DNA: TGTGCCAGCAGCTACGCGACAGGACAAGGTGCTGAAGCTTTCTTT; CDR3 protein: CASSYATGQGAEAFF
V gene: TRBV28; J gene: TRBJ2-7; D gene: NA; clone size: NA; CDR3 DNA: TGTGCCAGCAGTGGACAGTACAGGCGTCCCTACGAGCAGTACTTC; CDR3 protein: CASSGQYRRPYEQYF
V gene: TRBV19; J gene: TRBJ2-3; D gene: TRBD2; clone size: NA; CDR3 DNA: TGTGCCAGTAGTACGGGGACTAGCGGGAGGAGGACAGATACGCAGTATTTT; CDR3 protein: CASSTGTSGRRTDTQYF
V gene: TRBV4-1; J gene: TRBJ2-3; D gene: NA; clone size: NA; CDR3 DNA: TGCGCCAGCAGCCTAACTAGTCATGGTACAGATACGCAGTATTTT; CDR3 protein: CASSLTSHGTDTQYF
V gene: TRBV2; J gene: TRBJ2-7; D gene: NA; clone size: NA; CDR3 DNA: TGTGCCAGCAGTGATACGGGACAACCCTACGAGCAGTACTTC; CDR3 protein: CASSDTGQPYEQYF
V gene: TRBV4-3; J gene: TRBJ2-3; D gene: TRBD1; clone size: NA; CDR3 DNA: TGCGCCAGCAGCCAAGAGGCGACAGGGGGGACAGATACGCAGTATTTT; CDR3 protein: CASSQEATGGTDTQYF
V gene: TRBV7-9; J gene: TRBJ1-6; D gene: NA; clone size: NA; CDR3 DNA: TGTGCCAGCAGCTTGACGAGGAGTAATTCACCCCTCCACTTT; CDR3 protein: CASSLTRSNSPLHF
V gene: TRBV19; J gene: TRBJ1-2; D gene: NA; clone size: NA; CDR3 DNA: TGTGCCAGTAGTATTCTTGGGGGCGGCTATGGCTACACCTTC; CDR3 protein: CASSILGGGYGYTF
V gene: TRBV11-2; J gene: TRBJ1-2; D gene: NA; clone size: once; CDR3 DNA: TGTGCCAGCAGCTTACGGGGTGGCTACACCTTC; CDR3 protein: CASSLRGGYTF
V gene: TRBV5-5; J gene: TRBJ2-7; D gene: TRBD2; clone size: once; CDR3 DNA: TGTGCCAGCAGGACTAGCGGGAGACGCGGGGACGAGCAGTACTTC; CDR3 protein: CASRTSGRRGDEQYF
V gene: TRBV6-5; J gene: TRBJ1-1; D gene: NA; clone size: NA; CDR3 DNA: TGTGCCAGCAGTTACTCAGAGGGGAACACTGAAGCTTTCTTT; CDR3 protein: CASSYSEGNTEAFF
V gene: TRBV20-1; J gene: TRBJ1-5; D gene: NA; clone size: NA; CDR3 DNA: TGCAGTGCTAGTGAACGGGGGTCCGTTCAGCCCCAGCATTTT; CDR3 protein: CSASERGSVQPQHF
V gene: TRBV7-9; J gene: TRBJ2-7; D gene: TRBD2; clone size: NA; CDR3 DNA: TGTGCCAGCAGCTTAACGGGGGGCTCCTACGAGCAGTACTTC; CDR3 protein: CASSLTGGSYEQYF
V gene: TRBV25-1; J gene: TRBJ1-5; D gene: NA; clone size: NA; CDR3 DNA: TGTGCCAGCACCCAGTACAGAGGCAATCAGCCCCAGCATTTT; CDR3 protein: CASTQYRGNQPQHF
V gene: TRBV27; J gene: TRBJ1-1; D gene: NA; clone size: NA; CDR3 DNA: TGTGCCAGCAGTTTCGGGGGATTGGACACTGAAGCTTTCTTT; CDR3 protein: CASSFGGLDTEAFF
V gene: TRBV19; J gene: TRBJ1-2; D gene: TRBD1; clone size: NA; CDR3 DNA: TGTGCCAGCCACCGGGACAGGAGGATTTTTACTAACTATGGCTACACCTTC; CDR3 protein: CASHRDRRIFTNYGYTF
V gene: TRBV12-5; J gene: TRBJ1-1; D gene: NA; clone size: NA; CDR3 DNA: TGTGCTAGTGGATTAGGAGGCGCGACTGAAGCTTTCTTT; CDR3 protein: CASGLGGATEAFF
V gene: TRBV24-1; J gene: TRBJ2-7; D gene: TRBD2; clone size: NA; CDR3 DNA: TGTGCCACCAGTACTAGCGGGAGCTCCTACGAGCAGTACTTC; CDR3 protein: CATSTSGSSYEQYF
V gene: TRBV6-5; J gene: TRBJ2-1; D gene: TRBD1; clone size: NA; CDR3 DNA: TGTGCCAGCAGTCAGGGACAGTACAATGAGCAGTTCTTC; CDR3 protein: CASSQGQYNEQFF
V gene: TRBV7-6; J gene: TRBJ1-5; D gene: NA; clone size: NA; CDR3 DNA: TGTGCCAGCAGCTTACGAGTCTGGCAGCCCCAGCATTTT; CDR3 protein: CASSLRVWQPQHF
V gene: TRBV7-9; J gene: TRBJ2-1; D gene: NA; clone size: once; CDR3 DNA: TGTGCCAGCAGCTTAGGTTTAAGACAGTCCCCCGATGAGCAGTTCTTC; CDR3 protein: CASSLGLRQSPDEQFF
V gene: TRBV11-2; J gene: TRBJ1-3; D gene: NA; clone size: few; CDR3 DNA: TGTGCCAGCAGCCCAAGTAGCTCTGGAAACACCATATATTTT; CDR3 protein: CASSPSSSGNTIYF
V gene: TRBV7-6; J gene: TRBJ2-5; D gene: NA; clone size: NA; CDR3 DNA: TGTGCCAGCAGGAGCCGAGAGACCCAGTACTTC; CDR3 protein: CASRSRETQYF
V gene: TRBV7-2; J gene: TRBJ2-7; D gene: TRBD2; clone size: NA; CDR3 DNA: TGTGCCAGCAGCTTAGTTGCGGGAGGGCTGATAGGGGAGCAGTACTTC; CDR3 protein: CASSLVAGGLIGEQYF
V gene: TRBV19; J gene: TRBJ2-7; D gene: NA; clone size: NA; CDR3 DNA: TGTGCCAGTAGTCCAGCGGCTAGCTCCTACGAGCAGTACTTC; CDR3 protein: CASSPAASSYEQYF
V gene: TRBV4-2; J gene: TRBJ1-1; D gene: NA; clone size: NA; CDR3 DNA: TGTGCCAGCAGCCATCAAACAGGGATGAACACTGAAGCTTTCTTT; CDR3 protein: CASSHQTGMNTEAFF
V gene: TRBV18; J gene: TRBJ1-4; D gene: TRBD1; clone size: NA; CDR3 DNA: TGTGCCAGCTCGCAAGAAATGACAGGGATTAATGAAAAACTGTTTTTT; CDR3 protein: CASSQEMTGINEKLFF
V gene: TRBV5-4; J gene: TRBJ1-2; D gene: NA; clone size: NA; CDR3 DNA: TGTGCCAGCAGCTTGGGACAGAACTATGGCTACACCTTC; CDR3 protein: CASSLGQNYGYTF
V gene: TRBV5-4; J gene: TRBJ2-2; D gene: NA; clone size: NA; CDR3 DNA: TGTGCCAGCAGCTTGGACGGGAGTGGGACCGGGGAGCTGTTTTTT; CDR3 protein: CASSLDGSGTGELFF
V gene: TRBV2; J gene: TRBJ1-2; D gene: NA; clone size: NA; CDR3 DNA: TGTGCCAGTTTTTCCACCTTCGGGACAGGCTACACCTTC; CDR3 protein: CASFSTFGTGYTF
V gene: TRBV5-4; J gene: TRBJ1-2; D gene: NA; clone size: many; CDR3 DNA: TGTGCCAGCACCGCAGGGGTCAGCGGCTACACCTTC; CDR3 protein: CASTAGVSGYTF
V gene: TRBV30; J gene: TRBJ2-3; D gene: TRBD1; clone size: once; CDR3 DNA: TGTGCCTGGAGTTCGACAGGGTTTGCAGATACGCAGTATTTT; CDR3 protein: CAWSSTGFADTQYF
V gene: TRBV27; J gene: TRBJ2-7; D gene: NA; clone size: once; CDR3 DNA: TGTGCCAGCAGTATAAACCCCGGACAGCTCTCCTACGAGCAGTACTTC; CDR3 protein: CASSINPGQLSYEQYF